A single sample gave rise to the 31 T cell receptor beta chains below, sequenced in a study of post-analysis software for immune sequencing data. Study-level results: In patients, roughly five TRBV segments were more frequent than in controls, with TRBV5-6, TRBV5-1 and TRBV20-1 among them.

These receptors' targets are unknown. Researchers reported that TCR beta cDNA libraries carried unique molecular identifiers. TCRdb ran MiXCR on the PCR reads and lists one entry per CDR3 protein. This sample has about 770,000 distinct CDR3 sequences, with 46% found just once. Sequenced: blood. All receptors come from a girl between 10 and 17 years old with multiple sclerosis.

This clonotype came up a few times. This sequence joins TRBV2 and TRBJ2-5; 9 bases align to TRBD2. This CDR3 has 15 residues. Per germline, CDR1 SNHLY and CDR2 FYNNEI. The trim removed 7 bases at V and 1 base at J, leaving 7 bases unmatched. The CDR3 reads CASIDQREAQETQYF. The DNA for the CDR3 is TGTGCCAGCATTGATCAGCGGGAGGCCCAAGAGACCCAGTACTTC.

The rearrangement joins TRBV7-3 to TRBJ2-1; D might be TRBD2 (5 bases). Germline V gene lookup returns CDR1 SGHTA and CDR2 FQGTGA. CDR3 size: 16 residues. The germline V and J ends were trimmed by 5 bases and 12 bases, with 26 bases remaining between them. The CDR3 here is CASSLLGDPTRAGQFF. The CDR3 DNA sequence: TGTGCCAGCAGCCTCCTTGGCGATCCTACTAGAGCAGGGCAGTTCTTC.

V usage is TRBV6-1 and J usage is TRBJ1-4; D is unresolved. Germline assignment: CDR1 MNHNS and CDR2 SASEGT. Trimming stripped 4 bases from V and 0 bases from J, with 9 bases between. The CDR3 has 15 residues. The CDR3 nucleotides read TGTGCCAGCAGTGCTATCCTTGCAACTAATGAAAAACTGTTTTTT. Its translation: CASSAILATNEKLFF.

Only a few counts were recorded for this clonotype. The V and J genes are TRBV4-2 and TRBJ2-7, with D tentatively TRBD2 (6 bases). V was cut by 1 base and J by 3 bases, with 10 bases left in between. CDR3 size: 14 residues. Germline CDR1 reads LGHNA; CDR2 reads YNFKEQ. The CDR3: CASSQVFGSYEQYF. The CDR3 bases are TGTGCCAGCAGCCAAGTTTTCGGGAGCTACGAGCAGTACTTC.

This clonotype was picked up many times. The chain carries TRBV10-3 and TRBJ2-1; 10 positions match TRBD2. CDR1 and CDR2 (germline): ENHRY, SYGVKD. CDR3 length: 16 residues. With 1 base clipped from V and 5 bases from J, the junction kept 5 bases outside the gene matches. The CDR3 loop reads CAISEYLAGDHNEQFF. CDR3 coding DNA: TGTGCCATCAGTGAGTACCTAGCGGGAGATCACAATGAGCAGTTCTTC.

The chain joins TRBV20-1 to TRBJ2-1; maybe TRBD1 (6 bases). There are 12 residues in the CDR3. Per the germline V gene, CDR1 is DFQATT and CDR2 is SNEGSKA (reference sequence). V lost 3 bases and J lost 7, with 10 bases in between. In nucleotides, the CDR3 is TGCAGTGCTAGGGTCAGGGGTAATGAGCAGTTCTTC. Encoded protein: CSARVRGNEQFF.

The V call is TRBV20-1, the J call TRBJ2-7; D unresolved. The ends were cut back, 6 bases at V and 7 bases at J, with 13 bases in the middle. The CDR3 runs to 11 residues. The V gene's germline CDR1 is DFQATT and CDR2 SNEGSKA (reference sequence). The CDR3 reads CSALTHREQYF. DNA for the CDR3: TGCAGTGCCCTAACCCATAGAGAGCAGTACTTC.

This clonotype has only one observation. The chain carries TRBV29-1 and TRBJ1-5, with 7 bases aligning to TRBD1. CDR1 and CDR2 from the germline V gene are SQVTM and ANQGSEA. The CDR3 has 14 residues. The trim removed 4 bases at V and 4 bases at J, leaving 7 bases unmatched. DNA of the CDR3: TGCAGCGTTGGGTCTGACAGGGAAAATCAGCCCCAGCATTTT. Protein sequence: CSVGSDRENQPQHF.

The genes are TRBV20-1 and TRBJ1-6; 7 bases match TRBD1. Germline V gene data show CDR1 as DFQATT and CDR2 as SNEGSKA (reference sequence). The ends lost 5 bases at V and 2 bases at J; junction bases unmatched: 9. This CDR3 spans 16 amino acids. The DNA for the CDR3 is TGCAGTGCTGCAACGAAGACAGGGCCCTATAATTCACCCCTCCACTTT. Its translation: CSAATKTGPYNSPLHF.

The chain combines TRBV20-1 with TRBJ2-6, with 14 bases identical to TRBD2. CDR1 is DFQATT and CDR2 is SNEGSKA in the germline V gene (reference sequence). The CDR3 totals 17 residues. Trimming removed 6 bases from V and 2 bases from J; junction bases left unmatched: 6. The CDR3 coding sequence is TGCAGTGCCCCAGGGGGACTAGCGGGAGCTGGGGCCAACGTCCTGACTTTC. It encodes CSAPGGLAGAGANVLTF.

This clonotype was counted only a few times. This chain joins TRBV20-1 and TRBJ2-7, with D tentatively TRBD2 (6 bases). V was clipped by 0 bases and J by 2 bases, with 8 bases between them. Germline CDR1 and CDR2: DFQATT and SNEGSKA (reference sequence). This CDR3 contains 13 residues. CDR3 nucleotides: TGCAGTGCTAGAGATGGGGGGACCTACGAGCAGTACTTC. This translates into CSARDGGTYEQYF.

The chain combines TRBV4-1 with TRBJ2-3, with D tentatively TRBD1 (6 bases). Germline CDR1 and CDR2: MGHRA and YSYEKL. This CDR3 region has 18 residues. V gave up 0 bases and J gave up 0 bases, with 16 bases separating them. The CDR3 protein is CASSQDRGTGSSTDTQYF. The CDR3, as DNA: TGCGCCAGCAGCCAAGACAGGGGCACAGGGAGCAGCACAGATACGCAGTATTTT.

The chain is built from TRBV20-1 and TRBJ1-2, with D possibly being TRBD1 (5 bases). Germline V lookup: CDR1 DFQATT, CDR2 SNEGSKA (reference sequence). The CDR3 has 17 residues. Between the trimmed V and J ends, which lost 7 bases and 2 bases, there was a span of 26 bases. CDR3 in amino acids: CSGHRGAGLGSNYGYTF. DNA for the CDR3: TGCAGTGGGCACCGCGGGGCAGGGTTGGGTTCCAACTATGGCTACACCTTC.

The chain combines TRBV20-1 with TRBJ2-5; the D gene could be TRBD1 or TRBD2 (6 bases each). The J call may be faulty, since TRBJ2-7 better matches the DNA end. The CDR3 extends over 13 amino acids. CDR1 and CDR2 from the germline V gene are DFQATT and SNEGSKA (reference sequence). The CDR3 sequence is CSGISRGGIEQYF. The CDR3 coding sequence is TGCAGTGGAATTAGCCGAGGGGGGATCGAGCAGTACTTC.

V usage is TRBV6-5 and J usage is TRBJ1-1; D is uncertain. The V end lost 5 bases, the J end lost 3 bases, and 10 bases lay between the germline ends. The CDR3 has 13 residues. Germline V gene lookup returns CDR1 MNHEY and CDR2 SVGAGI. In DNA, the CDR3 is TGTGCCAGCAGTCAGACCCGGGACACTGAAGCTTTCTTT. Its protein product is CASSQTRDTEAFF.

This rearrangement joins TRBV4-2 to TRBJ1-5; 12 nucleotides align to TRBD1. Losses at the gene ends were 4 bases for V and 2 bases for J; bases not matched to a gene: 9. This CDR3 is built from 18 residues. CDR1 is LGHNA, CDR2 YNFKEQ, per germline. CDR3 DNA: TGTGCCAGCAGCCTCCGGGACAGGGGGCGTAAGGGCAATCAGCCCCAGCATTTT. As protein: CASSLRDRGRKGNQPQHF.

This clonotype was recorded once. The chain has TRBV7-9 and TRBJ1-1; D call uncertain. Germline lookup yields CDR1 SEHNR and CDR2 FQNEAQ (reference sequence). The CDR3 totals 14 residues. V lost 2 bases to trimming and J lost 1 base, with 8 bases between them. This chain's CDR3 is CASSLSARNTEAFF. The CDR3 DNA is TGTGCCAGCAGCTTAAGCGCTAGGAACACTGAAGCTTTCTTT.

On this clonotype: A clone one base away is much larger, so this may be a read error. The V and J genes are TRBV29-1 and TRBJ2-7, with a weak D call TRBD2 (6 bases). V was clipped by 5 bases and J by 7 bases, with 30 bases between them. From germline, CDR1 is SQVTM and CDR2 ANQGSEA. The CDR3 is 17 residues long. The CDR3: CSVSPPSAGSSYNEQYF. Written as DNA, the CDR3 is TGCAGCGTTTCCCCCCCGTCCGCGGGGAGCTCCTACAATGAGCAGTACTTC.

This chain links TRBV7-9 with TRBJ2-1, with no clear D. The CDR3 runs to 16 residues. Germline V gives CDR1 SEHNR, CDR2 FQNEAQ (reference sequence). Deletions cut 1 base from V and 5 bases from J, with 15 bases between. The CDR3 nucleotides are TGTGCCAGCAGCTTAGGAGCCTCCGGTCCGGACAATGAGCAGTTCTTC. Translated, it gives CASSLGASGPDNEQFF.

J is TRBJ2-1 and V is TRBV2, with 8 bases identical to TRBD2. Germline trimming cut 5 bases from V and 7 bases from J; bases unmatched to any gene: 10. From germline, CDR1 is SNHLY and CDR2 FYNNEI. The CDR3 consists of 15 residues. The CDR3 sequence: CASSPRTSQGNEQFF. For the CDR3, the DNA is TGTGCCAGCAGTCCGAGGACTAGCCAGGGTAATGAGCAGTTCTTC.

This clonotype has only a few counts. The rearrangement links TRBV20-1 to TRBJ2-2, with 12 bases identical to TRBD2. The CDR3 covers 17 residues. Germline CDR1 is DFQATT and CDR2 is SNEGSKA (reference sequence). V lost 0 bases to trimming and J lost 3 bases; unmatched junction nucleotides: 5. The CDR3 DNA sequence: TGCAGTGCTAGAGAACTAGCGGGAGGATGGTACACCGGGGAGCTGTTTTTT. This sequence encodes CSARELAGGWYTGELFF.

The V gene is TRBV6-5, the J gene TRBJ2-7; D is possibly TRBD1 or TRBD2 (5 bases each). This CDR3 comprises 15 residues. Trimming removed 4 bases at V and 4 bases at J, with 17 bases between. The V gene's germline CDR1 is MNHEY and CDR2 SVGAGI. CDR3 sequence reads: CASSSPGTAFYEQYF. CDR3 in DNA: TGTGCCAGCAGTTCCCCGGGGACGGCTTTTTACGAGCAGTACTTC.

The V gene is TRBV20-1, the J gene TRBJ2-7; no clear D gene. The V and J ends lost 3 bases and 3 bases respectively, with 15 bases between them. The CDR3 sequence is 14 residues long. CDR1 and CDR2 from the germline V gene are DFQATT and SNEGSKA (reference sequence). The CDR3 is CSASLSEDHYEQYF. CDR3 coding DNA: TGCAGTGCTAGCCTCTCCGAAGACCACTACGAGCAGTACTTC.

CDR3: CSVGNGLSEQFF. CDR3 DNA sequence: TGCAGCGTTGGAAACGGACTTAGTGAGCAGTTCTTC. V usage is TRBV29-1 and J usage is TRBJ2-1; D is perhaps TRBD2 (5 bases). The CDR3 runs 12 residues. The ends were cut back, 4 bases at V and 9 bases at J, with 13 bases in the middle. CDR1 is SQVTM and CDR2 is ANQGSEA in the germline V gene.

This chain connects TRBV11-2 to TRBJ2-4; perhaps TRBD2 as D (6 bases). Trimming took off 3 bases at V and 13 bases at J, with 16 bases between the two ends. The germline CDR1 and CDR2 sequences are SGHAT and FQNNGV. The CDR3 runs 13 residues. CDR3 bases: TGTGCCAGCAGCTTCGTCCCCGGAGGGGAGCAGTACTTC. This translates into CASSFVPGGEQYF.

The genes are TRBV7-2 and TRBJ2-7; TRBD2 is a possible D gene (6 bases). With 5 bases removed from V and 0 bases from J, the gap between germline ends came to 14 bases. The CDR3 loop spans 15 amino acids. Germline V gene sequence: CDR1 SGHTA, CDR2 FQGNSA. CDR3 protein: CASSTAGLSSYEQYF. The CDR3 DNA reads as TGTGCCAGCAGCACTGCGGGACTGAGCTCCTACGAGCAGTACTTC. Using reference TRBV7-2 and TRBJ2-7 for the parts outside the CDR3, the full variable domain is GAGVSQSPSNKVTEKGKDVELRCDPISGHTALYWYRQSLGQGLEFLIYFQGNSAPDKSGLPSDRFSAERTGGSVSTLTIQRTQQEDSAVYLCASSTAGLSSYEQYFGPGTRLTVT.

V and J are TRBV20-1 and TRBJ2-4; no definite D call. The CDR3 totals 14 residues. Germline assignment: CDR1 DFQATT and CDR2 SNEGSKA (reference sequence). Trimming stripped 3 bases from V and 8 bases from J, with 17 bases between. The CDR3 here is CSASEAVRVDIQYF. DNA of the CDR3: TGCAGTGCTAGCGAGGCGGTTAGGGTGGACATTCAGTACTTC.

The V call is TRBV20-1, the J call TRBJ1-2; 11 bases fit TRBD1. Germline V gene sequence: CDR1 DFQATT, CDR2 SNEGSKA (reference sequence). The V and J ends lost 2 bases and 4 bases, in that order; junction bases with no gene match: 12. The CDR3 is 17 residues long. The CDR3 bases are TGCAGTGCTAGATACTCAGGACAGGGGGCTCGGGGCTATGGCTACACCTTC. Protein: CSARYSGQGARGYGYTF.

The chain is built from TRBV6-2 or TRBV6-3 and TRBJ2-1; 8 bases fit TRBD2. The CDR3 length is 15 residues. Germline V gene sequence: CDR1 MNHEY, CDR2 SVGEGT. With 6 bases clipped from V and 7 bases from J, the junction kept 11 bases outside the gene matches. The CDR3 loop reads CASRGPGLGDNEQFF. The CDR3 nucleotides read TGTGCCAGCAGGGGCCCGGGACTAGGAGATAATGAGCAGTTCTTC.

This clonotype came up once. The chain is built from TRBV6-2 or TRBV6-3 and TRBJ2-3, with 9 nucleotides matching TRBD2. Losses at the gene ends were 6 bases for V and 14 bases for J; bases not matched to a gene: 6. The germline V gene encodes CDR1 MNHEY and CDR2 SVGEGT. The CDR3 extends over 11 amino acids. CDR3: CASRIAGEPYF. DNA of the CDR3: TGTGCCAGCAGAATAGCGGGAGAGCCGTATTTT.

The CDR3 region is CSVRGGQGNDEQYF. CDR3 DNA sequence: TGCAGCGTGAGGGGGGGACAGGGGAACGACGAGCAGTACTTC. J is TRBJ2-7 and V is TRBV29-1; 10 nucleotides align to TRBD1. V lost 6 bases to trimming and J lost 5 bases; unmatched junction nucleotides: 10. CDR3 length: 14 residues. Germline values: CDR1 SQVTM, CDR2 ANQGSEA.